Shown below are 2 T cell receptor beta chains from a single sample sequenced in a study of OX40 agonist ivuxolimab in advanced cancers. Here immunoSEQ multiplex PCR was the method, and the copy in TCRdb shows in-frame clones only, minus some. The table has approximately 89,000 clones, around nine tenths seen once. This sample comprised CD4+ or CD8+ T cells sorted from blood, obtained in a trial of the OX40 agonist ivuxolimab. These receptors all stem from an adult with an advanced solid tumor such as melanoma, head and neck, liver or kidney cancer.

The rearrangement links TRBV5-6 to TRBJ2-3; D is undetermined. The CDR3 has 18 amino acids. V was cut by 0 bases and J by 0 bases, with 17 bases left in between. The V gene's germline CDR1 is SGHDT and CDR2 YYEEEE. The CDR3 is CASSLDPSAIRSTDTQYF. In DNA, the CDR3 is TGTGCCAGCAGCTTGGACCCCTCGGCGATTAGGAGCACAGATACGCAGTATTTT. Combining the CDR3 with reference TRBV5-6 and TRBJ2-3 gives the whole variable domain DAGVTQSPTHLIKTRGQQVTLRCSPKSGHDTVSWYQQALGQGPQFIFQYYEEEERQRGNFPDRFSGHQFPNYSSELNVNALLLGDSALYLCASSLDPSAIRSTDTQYFGPGTRLTVL.

The genes are TRBV4-1 and TRBJ2-1, with D possibly being TRBD1 or TRBD2 (5 bases each). V lost 0 bases, J lost 2 bases, and 20 bases lay in between. This CDR3 region has 19 residues. CDR1 and CDR2 (germline): MGHRA, YSYEKL. In DNA form, the CDR3 reads TGCGCCAGCAGCCAAGATCTTGGTGGGGGTGTGAGAACCTACAATGAGCAGTTCTTC. Translated: CASSQDLGGGVRTYNEQFF.